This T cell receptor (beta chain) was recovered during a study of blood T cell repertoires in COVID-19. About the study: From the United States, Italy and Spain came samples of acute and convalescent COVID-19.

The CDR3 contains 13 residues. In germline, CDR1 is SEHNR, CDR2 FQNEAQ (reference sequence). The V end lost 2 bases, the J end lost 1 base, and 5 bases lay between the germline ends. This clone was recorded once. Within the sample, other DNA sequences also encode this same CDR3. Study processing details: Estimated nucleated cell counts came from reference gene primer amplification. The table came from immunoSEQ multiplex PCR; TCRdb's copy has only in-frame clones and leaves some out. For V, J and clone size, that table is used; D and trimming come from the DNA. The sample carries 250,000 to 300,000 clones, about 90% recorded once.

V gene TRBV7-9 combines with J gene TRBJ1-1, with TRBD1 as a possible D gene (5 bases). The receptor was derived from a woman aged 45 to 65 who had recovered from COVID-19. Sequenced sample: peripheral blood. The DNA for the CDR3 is TGTGCCAGCAGCTTACAGGGGAACACTGAAGCTTTCTTT. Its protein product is CASSLQGNTEAFF.